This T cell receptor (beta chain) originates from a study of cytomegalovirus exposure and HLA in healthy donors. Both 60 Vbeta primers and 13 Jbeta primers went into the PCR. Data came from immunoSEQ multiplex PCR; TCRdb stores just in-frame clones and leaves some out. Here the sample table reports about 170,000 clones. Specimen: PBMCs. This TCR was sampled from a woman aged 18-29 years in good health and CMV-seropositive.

CDR3 amino acids: CAISASGSRIVTDTQYF. The DNA of the CDR3 is TGTGCCATCAGTGCTAGCGGGAGCCGGATCGTCACAGATACGCAGTATTTT. This chain uses TRBV10-3 with TRBJ2-3; 10 nucleotides line up with TRBD2. CDR3 length equals 17 residues. CDR1 is ENHRY, CDR2 SYGVKD, per germline. Trimming at V came to 4 bases and at J to 2 bases, leaving 9 bases not matched to a gene.